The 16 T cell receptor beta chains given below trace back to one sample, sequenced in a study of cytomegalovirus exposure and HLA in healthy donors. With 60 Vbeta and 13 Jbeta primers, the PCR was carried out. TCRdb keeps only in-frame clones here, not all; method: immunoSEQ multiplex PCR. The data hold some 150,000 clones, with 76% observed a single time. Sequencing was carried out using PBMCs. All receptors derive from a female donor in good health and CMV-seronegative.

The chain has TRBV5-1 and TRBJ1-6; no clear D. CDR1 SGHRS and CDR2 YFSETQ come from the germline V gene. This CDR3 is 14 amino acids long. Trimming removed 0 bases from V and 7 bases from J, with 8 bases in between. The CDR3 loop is CASSLERVNSPLHF. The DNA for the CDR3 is TGCGCCAGCAGCTTGGAACGGGTAAATTCACCCCTCCACTTT.

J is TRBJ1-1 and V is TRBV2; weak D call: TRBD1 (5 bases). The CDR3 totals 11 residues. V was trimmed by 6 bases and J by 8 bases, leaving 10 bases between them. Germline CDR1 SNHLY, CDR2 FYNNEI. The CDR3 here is CASRGEGEAFF. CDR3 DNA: TGTGCCAGCAGGGGGGAGGGGGAAGCTTTCTTT.

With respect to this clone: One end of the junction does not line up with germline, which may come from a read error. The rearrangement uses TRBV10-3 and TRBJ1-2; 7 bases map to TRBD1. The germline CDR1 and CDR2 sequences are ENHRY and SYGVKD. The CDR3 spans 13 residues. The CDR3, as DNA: TGTGCCATGAGTGACAGGGTCATAGATGGCTACACCTTC. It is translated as CAMSDRVIDGYTF.

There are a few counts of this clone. Here the CDR3 reads CASSMDRVPVTEAFF. The CDR3 nucleotides are TGTGCCAGCTCAATGGACAGGGTCCCAGTCACTGAAGCTTTCTTT. The J gene is TRBJ1-1, the V gene TRBV18, with TRBD1 identical over 8 bases. With 5 bases clipped from V and 4 bases from J, the junction kept 9 bases outside the gene matches. This CDR3 spans 15 amino acids. The germline V gene has CDR1 KGHSH and CDR2 LQKENI.

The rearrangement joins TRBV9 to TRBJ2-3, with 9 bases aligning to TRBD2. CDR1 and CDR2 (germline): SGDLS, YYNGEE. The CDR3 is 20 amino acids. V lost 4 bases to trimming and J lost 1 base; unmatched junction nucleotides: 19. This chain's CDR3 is CASSTPRAGGRGRGTDTQYF. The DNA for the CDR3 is TGTGCCAGCAGCACACCCAGGGCGGGGGGGCGCGGTCGCGGCACAGATACGCAGTATTTT.

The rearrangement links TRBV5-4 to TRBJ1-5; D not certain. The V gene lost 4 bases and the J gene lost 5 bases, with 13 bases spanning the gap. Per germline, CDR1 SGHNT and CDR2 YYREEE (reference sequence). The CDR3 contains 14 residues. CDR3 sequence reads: CASSMAGSDQPQHF. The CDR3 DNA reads TGTGCCAGCAGCATGGCCGGGAGCGATCAGCCCCAGCATTTT.

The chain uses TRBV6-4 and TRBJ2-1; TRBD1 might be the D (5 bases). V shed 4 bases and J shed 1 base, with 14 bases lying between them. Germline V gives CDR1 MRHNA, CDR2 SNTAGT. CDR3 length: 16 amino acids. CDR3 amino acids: CASSAGPSGSYNEQFF. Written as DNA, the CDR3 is TGTGCCAGCAGTGCAGGGCCCAGTGGTTCCTACAATGAGCAGTTCTTC.

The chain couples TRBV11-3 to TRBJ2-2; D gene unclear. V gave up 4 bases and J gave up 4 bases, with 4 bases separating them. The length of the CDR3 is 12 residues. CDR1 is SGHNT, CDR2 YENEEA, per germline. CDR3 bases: TGTGCCAGCAGCTCTACCACCGGGGAGCTGTTTTTT. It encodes CASSSTTGELFF.

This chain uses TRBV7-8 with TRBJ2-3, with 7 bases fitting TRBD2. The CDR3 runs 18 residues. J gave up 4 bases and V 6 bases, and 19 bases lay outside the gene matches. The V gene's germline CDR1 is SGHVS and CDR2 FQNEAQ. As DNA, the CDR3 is TGTGCCAGCAGTCTGGGGCTAGCGGAGTACGACAGAGCAGATACGCAGTATTTT. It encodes CASSLGLAEYDRADTQYF. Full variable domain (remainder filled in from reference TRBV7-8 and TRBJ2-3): GAGVSQSPRYKVAKRGQDVALRCDPISGHVSLFWYQQALGQGPEFLTYFQNEAQLDKSGLPSDRFFAERPEGSVSTLKIQRTQQEDSAVYLCASSLGLAEYDRADTQYFGPGTRLTVL.

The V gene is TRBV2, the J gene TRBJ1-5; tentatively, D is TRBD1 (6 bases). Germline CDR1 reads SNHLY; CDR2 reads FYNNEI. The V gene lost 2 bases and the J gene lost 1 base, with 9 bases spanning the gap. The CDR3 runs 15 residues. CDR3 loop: CASSEQGWSNQPQHF. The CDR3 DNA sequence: TGTGCCAGCAGTGAACAGGGGTGGAGCAATCAGCCCCAGCATTTT.

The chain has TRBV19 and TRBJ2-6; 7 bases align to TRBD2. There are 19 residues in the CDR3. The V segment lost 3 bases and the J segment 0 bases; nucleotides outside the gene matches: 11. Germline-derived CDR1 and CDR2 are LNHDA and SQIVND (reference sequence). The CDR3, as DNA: TGTGCCAGTAGTATGCTACGGCCCTCGGGGGGCTCTGGGGCCAACGTCCTGACTTTC. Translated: CASSMLRPSGGSGANVLTF.

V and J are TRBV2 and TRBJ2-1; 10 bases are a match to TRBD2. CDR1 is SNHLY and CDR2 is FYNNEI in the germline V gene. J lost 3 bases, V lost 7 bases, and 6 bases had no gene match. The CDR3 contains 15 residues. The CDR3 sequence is CASKKERGGYNEQFF. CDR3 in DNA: TGTGCCAGCAAAAAGGAGCGGGGGGGCTACAATGAGCAGTTCTTC.

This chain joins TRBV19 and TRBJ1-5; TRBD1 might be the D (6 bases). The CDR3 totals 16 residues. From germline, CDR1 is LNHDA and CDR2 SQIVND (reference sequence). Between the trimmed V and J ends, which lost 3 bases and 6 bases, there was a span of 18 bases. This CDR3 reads CASSIQGHLRGQPQHF. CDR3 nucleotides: TGTGCCAGTAGTATCCAGGGACACCTAAGGGGTCAGCCCCAGCATTTT. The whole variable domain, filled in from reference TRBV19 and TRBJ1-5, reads DGGITQSPKYLFRKEGQNVTLSCEQNLNHDAMYWYRQDPGQGLRLIYYSQIVNDFQKGDIAEGYSVSREKKESFPLTVTSAQKNPTAFYLCASSIQGHLRGQPQHFGDGTRLSIL.

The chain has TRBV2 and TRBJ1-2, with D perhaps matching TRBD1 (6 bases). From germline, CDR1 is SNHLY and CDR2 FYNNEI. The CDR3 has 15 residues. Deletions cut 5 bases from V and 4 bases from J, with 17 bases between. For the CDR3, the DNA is TGTGCCAGCAGTCTATCGACAGGCCGTCCCTATGGCTACACCTTC. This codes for CASSLSTGRPYGYTF. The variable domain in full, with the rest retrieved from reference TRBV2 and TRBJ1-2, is EPEVTQTPSHQVTQMGQEVILRCVPISNHLYFYWYRQILGQKVEFLVSFYNNEISEKSEIFDDQFSVERPDGSNFTLKIRSTKLEDSAMYFCASSLSTGRPYGYTFGSGTRLTVV.

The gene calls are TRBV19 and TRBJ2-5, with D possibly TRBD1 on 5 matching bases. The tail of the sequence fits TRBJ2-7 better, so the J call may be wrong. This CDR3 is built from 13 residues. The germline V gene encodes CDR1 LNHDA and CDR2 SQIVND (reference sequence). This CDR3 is CASSIGQSYEQYF. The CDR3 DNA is TGTGCCAGTAGTATAGGACAGAGCTACGAGCAGTACTTC.

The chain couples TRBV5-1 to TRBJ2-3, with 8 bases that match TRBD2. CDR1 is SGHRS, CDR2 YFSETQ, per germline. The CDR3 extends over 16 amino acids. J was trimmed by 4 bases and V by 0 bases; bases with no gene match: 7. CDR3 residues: CASSLARGGGSDTQYF. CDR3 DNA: TGCGCCAGCAGCTTGGCCCGAGGCGGGGGGTCAGATACGCAGTATTTT.